This T cell receptor (beta chain) was sequenced in a study of cytomegalovirus exposure and HLA in healthy donors. Profiling relied on immunoSEQ multiplex PCR, and the TCRdb table lists in-frame clones only, not all of them. Altogether under 50,000 clones are present, approximately 95% being singletons, with the ten largest covering 7.8%. V trimming: 3 bases; J trimming: 5 bases; junction bases outside the gene matches: 9. CDR3 length: 17 residues. The germline CDR1 and CDR2 sequences are MDHEN and SYDVKM. The validation cohort, a group of 130 or so subjects, included the donors and was separate from the approximately 700-subject first cohort.

This chain links TRBV28 with TRBJ2-3, with 12 bases matching TRBD1. Sequencing input: PBMCs. This TCR was recovered from a woman between 18 and 29 years old in good health and CMV-seropositive. CDR3 nucleotides: TGTGCCAGCAGTTTCCCCTCGGGACAGGGGGCAGGAGATACGCAGTATTTT. This codes for CASSFPSGQGAGDTQYF.